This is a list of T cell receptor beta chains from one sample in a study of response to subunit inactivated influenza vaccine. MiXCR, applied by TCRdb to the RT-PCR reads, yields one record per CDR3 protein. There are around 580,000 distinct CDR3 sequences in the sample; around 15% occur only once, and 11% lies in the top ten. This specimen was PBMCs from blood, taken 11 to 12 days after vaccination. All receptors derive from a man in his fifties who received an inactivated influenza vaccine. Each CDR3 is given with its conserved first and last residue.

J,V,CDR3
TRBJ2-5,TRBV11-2,CASSLALGVPETQYF
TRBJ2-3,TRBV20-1,CSAREDNTDTQYF
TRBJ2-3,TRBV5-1,CASRLDRGFTDTQYF
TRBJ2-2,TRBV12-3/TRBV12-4,CASSSSYAGELFF
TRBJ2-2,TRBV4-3,CAVGGMNTGELFF
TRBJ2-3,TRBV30,CAWMGVSGRKADTQYF
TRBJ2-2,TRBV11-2,CASSLRLAGVNTGELFF
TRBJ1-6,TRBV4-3,CASSQEAGHNSPLHF
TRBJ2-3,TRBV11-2,CASRGTWGFSTDTQYF
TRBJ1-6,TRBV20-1,CSARPVAVDNSPLHF
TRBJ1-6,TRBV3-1,CASSQADRNSPLHF
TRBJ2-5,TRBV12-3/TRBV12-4,CASSPARGERQETQYF
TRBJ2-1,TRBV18,CASSPGWGSYNEQFF
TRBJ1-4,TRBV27,CASSWDRAREKLFF
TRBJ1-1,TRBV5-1,CASSWTGWNTEAFF
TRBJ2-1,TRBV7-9,CASRTGFGEQFF
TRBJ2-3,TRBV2,CASRVGTGGVDTQYF
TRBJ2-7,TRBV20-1,CSARDSETSGRVEQYF
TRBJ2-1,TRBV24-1,CATSVAASSYNEQFF
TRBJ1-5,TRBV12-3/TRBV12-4,CASSSRQGSNQPQHF
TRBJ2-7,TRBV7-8,CASSLPPHPVEQYF
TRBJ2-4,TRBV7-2,CASSLVRLAGAQNIQYF
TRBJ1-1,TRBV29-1,CSVDGQGSAFF
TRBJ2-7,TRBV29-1,CSVGWDTYEQYF
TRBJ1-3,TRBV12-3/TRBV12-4,CASSSTGTTIYF
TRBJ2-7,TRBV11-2,CASSLERDRGEYF
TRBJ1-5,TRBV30,CAWTWGRNQPQHF
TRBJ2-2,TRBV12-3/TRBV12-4,CASSLRNWRDTGELFF
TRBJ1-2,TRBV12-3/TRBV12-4,CASGYRGRDGYTF
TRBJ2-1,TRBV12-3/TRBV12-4,CASSSRGSGSSQFF
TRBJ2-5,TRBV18,CASSQQATETQYF
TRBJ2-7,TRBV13,CASSNSGNSYEQYF
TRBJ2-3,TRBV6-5,CASITPGTDTQYF
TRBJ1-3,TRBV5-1,CASSLGAGPSSGNTIYF
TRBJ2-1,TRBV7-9,CASRRGLRNEQFF
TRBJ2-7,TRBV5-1,CASRVPSGTADEQYF
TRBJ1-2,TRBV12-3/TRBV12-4,CASSRRGSYGYTF
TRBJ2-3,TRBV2,CAIRRQGEGDTQYF